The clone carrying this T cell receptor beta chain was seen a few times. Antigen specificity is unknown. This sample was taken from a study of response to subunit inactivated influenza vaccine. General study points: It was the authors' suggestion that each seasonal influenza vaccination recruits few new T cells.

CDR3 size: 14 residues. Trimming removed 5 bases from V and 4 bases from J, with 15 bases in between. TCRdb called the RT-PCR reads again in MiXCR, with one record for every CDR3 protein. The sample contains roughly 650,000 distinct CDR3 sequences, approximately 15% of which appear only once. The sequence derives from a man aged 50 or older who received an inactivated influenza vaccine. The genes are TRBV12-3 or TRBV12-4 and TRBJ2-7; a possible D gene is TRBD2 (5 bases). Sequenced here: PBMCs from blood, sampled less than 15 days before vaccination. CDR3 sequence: CASSNREQPYEQYF. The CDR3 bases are TGTGCCAGCAGTAACCGGGAACAGCCTTACGAGCAGTACTTC.